This T cell receptor (beta chain) came from a study of blood T cell repertoires in COVID-19. The germline V gene encodes CDR1 SGHDN and CDR2 FVKESK. V was clipped by 3 bases and J by 3 bases, with 19 bases between them. CDR3 size: 17 residues. Method: immunoSEQ multiplex PCR; TCRdb's copy keeps in-frame clones and lacks some. Here the sample spans just under 350,000 clones, around 87% being singletons. This sequence was found in a woman aged 50 to 60 with COVID-19, enrolled during active disease. The chain is built from TRBV14 and TRBJ2-3; D is unclear. The sequencing input was peripheral blood. CDR3 nucleotide sequence: TGTGCCAGCAGCCACGAGAGGTTCCATGTTGAGACAGATACGCAGTATTTT. Translated: CASSHERFHVETDTQYF.